One sample yielded the 17 T cell receptor beta chains listed below, sequenced in a study of CXCR3-negative and CXCR3-positive naive CD8 T cells. Study observations and caveats: Researchers report that CXCR3-positive naive cells carry more hydrophobic TRB CDR3s than CXCR3-negative naive cells.

UMI-labeled 5' RACE yielded the TRB cDNA libraries. Reprocessing the 5' RACE reads, TCRdb reports a single entry for every CDR3 protein and omits DNA. This sample's table reports about 51,000 distinct CDR3 sequences. No cognate antigen is known for these TCRs. The source material was naive CXCR3+ CD8+ T cells from blood. Subset specified: CD45RO-CCR7+CD27+CD95- naive CD8+ T cells expressing CXCR3 (TNR3+). The source is a human donor in good health. Some clones in this sample may be carry-over from other donors' samples.

The chain joins TRBV9 to TRBJ2-5; the TRBD1 assignment by TCRdb is unverifiable without DNA. CDR1 and CDR2 (germline): SGDLS, YYNGEE. This CDR3 contains 14 residues. CDR3 protein: CASSPDPGTVTQYF.

This sequence joins TRBV4-1 and TRBJ2-7; TCRdb returns TRBD1, unconfirmable since there is no DNA. Germline CDR1 MGHRA, CDR2 YSYEKL. The CDR3 length is 16 residues. CDR3 residues: CASSQARTGVFYEQYF.

This rearrangement joins TRBV7-2 to TRBJ2-2; TCRdb indicates TRBD1, and absent DNA this call remains unverified. CDR1 SGHTA and CDR2 FQGNSA come from the germline V gene. This CDR3 region has 12 residues. The CDR3 loop is CASGLDTGELFF.

The genes are TRBV4-3 and TRBJ2-3; the TRBD1 assignment by TCRdb is unverifiable without DNA. Germline V gene lookup returns CDR1 LGHNA and CDR2 YSLEER. The CDR3 length is 16 residues. The chain's CDR3 is CASSQVPGAVADTQYF.

The rearrangement links TRBV5-5 to TRBJ1-6. The CDR3 is 14 amino acids. The germline V gene has CDR1 SGHKS and CDR2 YYEKEE (reference sequence). CDR3 amino acids: CARRGDSYNSPLHF.

CDR3 sequence: CASSIDQGGTQYF. The chain is built from TRBV19 and TRBJ2-3; TCRdb reports TRBD2, a call that lacks DNA to check it against. The CDR3 has 13 residues. Germline values: CDR1 LNHDA, CDR2 SQIVND (reference sequence).

The rearrangement joins TRBV5-1 to TRBJ2-3; TCRdb selects TRBD2, and the lack of DNA leaves this call unchecked. The CDR3 extends over 16 amino acids. Germline V gene sequence: CDR1 SGHRS, CDR2 YFSETQ. The CDR3 protein is CASSLGTSGSTDTQYF.

The chain couples TRBV15 to TRBJ2-6. This CDR3 comprises 18 residues. Germline V gene sequence: CDR1 LNHNV, CDR2 YYDKDF (reference sequence). The CDR3 reads CATSREDRVQAGANVLTF.

The chain has TRBV28 and TRBJ1-2. This CDR3 is built from 12 residues. Germline V gene lookup returns CDR1 MDHEN and CDR2 SYDVKM. Here the CDR3 reads CASSSDYYGYTF.

The chain is built from TRBV6-2 or TRBV6-3 and TRBJ1-2; there is no DNA to check the TCRdb D call of TRBD1. The CDR3 covers 14 residues. Germline values: CDR1 MNHEY, CDR2 SVGEGT. The chain's CDR3 is CASNLLQGQEGYTF.

The rearrangement links TRBV23-1 to TRBJ1-1; TCRdb's D call, TRBD1, is unchecked because there is no DNA. TRBV23-1 is known as an ORF, though its function is uncertain. The CDR3 runs 18 residues. CDR3: CARPIGRGLISIGTEAFF.

The chain uses TRBV6-2 or TRBV6-3 and TRBJ2-3; there is no DNA to check the TCRdb D call of TRBD1. CDR1 is MNHEY, CDR2 SVGEGT, per germline. The CDR3 covers 11 residues. CDR3 in amino acids: CASGEGDTQYF.

The rearrangement links TRBV7-9 to TRBJ2-1. The CDR3 sequence is 15 residues long. The V gene's germline CDR1 is SEHNR and CDR2 FQNEAQ (reference sequence). The CDR3: CASSADESSYNEQFF.

The chain employs TRBV27 and TRBJ2-1; TCRdb's D call, TRBD1, is unchecked because there is no DNA. Germline V lookup: CDR1 MNHEY, CDR2 SMNVEV (reference sequence). The CDR3 extends over 16 amino acids. The CDR3: CASRNLRGLSYNEQFF.

This chain's CDR3 is CSARSGTGGAEYTF. The chain employs TRBV20-1 and TRBJ1-2; the TCRdb call, TRBD1, lacks DNA for checking. CDR1 is DFQATT, CDR2 SNEGSKA, per germline (reference sequence). The CDR3 runs to 14 residues.

CDR3 loop: CASSFAEGSPYEQYF. V and J are TRBV7-2 and TRBJ2-7. The CDR3 runs to 15 residues. Germline V CDR1 and CDR2: SGHTA, FQGNSA.

V is TRBV3-1 and J is TRBJ2-5; TCRdb returns TRBD2, unconfirmable since there is no DNA. Germline assignment: CDR1 LGHDT and CDR2 YNNKEL (reference sequence). CDR3 length: 19 residues. The CDR3 region is CASSHDAGLAGGNGETQYF.